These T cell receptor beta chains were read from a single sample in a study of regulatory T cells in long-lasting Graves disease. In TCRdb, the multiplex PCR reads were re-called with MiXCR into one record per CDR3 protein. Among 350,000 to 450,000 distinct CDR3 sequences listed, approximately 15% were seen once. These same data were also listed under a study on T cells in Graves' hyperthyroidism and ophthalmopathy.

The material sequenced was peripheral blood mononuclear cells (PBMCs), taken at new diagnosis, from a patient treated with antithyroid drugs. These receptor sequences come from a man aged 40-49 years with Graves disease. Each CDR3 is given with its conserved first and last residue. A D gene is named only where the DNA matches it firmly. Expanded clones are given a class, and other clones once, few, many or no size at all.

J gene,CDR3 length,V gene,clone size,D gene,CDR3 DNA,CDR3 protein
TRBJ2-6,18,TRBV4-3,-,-,TGCGCCAGCAGCGAGGAGGGACACCCCAGACCTGGGGCCAACGTCCTGACTTTC,CASSEEGHPRPGANVLTF
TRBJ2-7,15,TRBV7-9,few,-,TGTGCCAGCAGCTTACGGGATTCAACCTCCTACGAGCAGTACTTC,CASSLRDSTSYEQYF
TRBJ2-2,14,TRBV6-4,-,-,TGTGCCAGCAGTATCCAGCCTTCGTCCGGGGAGCTGTTTTTT,CASSIQPSSGELFF
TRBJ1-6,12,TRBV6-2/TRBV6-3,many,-,TGTGCCAGCAGGACAGGACAATCCGTCTGTCACTTT,CASRTGQSVCHF
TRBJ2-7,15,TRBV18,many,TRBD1,TGTGCCAGCTCACCAGAACAGGGGAGCTCCTACGAGCAGTACTTC,CASSPEQGSSYEQYF
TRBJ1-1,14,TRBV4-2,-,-,TGTGCCAGCAGCCAAGCGCAGGGAGGGACTGAAGCTTTCTTT,CASSQAQGGTEAFF
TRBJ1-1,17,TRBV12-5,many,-,TGTGCTAGTGGTTTGGCCTCCCCCCCAAGGTGGAACATTGAAGCTTTCTTT,CASGLASPPRWNIEAFF
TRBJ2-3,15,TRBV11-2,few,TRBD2,TGTGCCAGCAGCTTCCCGGGAGGGCTAACAGATACGCAGTATTTT,CASSFPGGLTDTQYF
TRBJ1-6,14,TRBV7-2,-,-,TGTGCCAGCAGCTTATGGGGCACAAATTCACCCCTCCACTTT,CASSLWGTNSPLHF
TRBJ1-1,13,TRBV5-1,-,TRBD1,TGCGCCAGCAGCTGGTCAGGACAGGGGGCGGCTTTCTTT,CASSWSGQGAAFF
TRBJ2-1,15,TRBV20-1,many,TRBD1,TGCAGTGCTAGCCAGGACAGGGTTCTGTACAATGAGCAGTTCTTC,CSASQDRVLYNEQFF
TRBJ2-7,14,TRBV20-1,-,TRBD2,TGCAGTGCAGGTGGGACTAGCGGGCCCTACGAGCAGTACTTC,CSAGGTSGPYEQYF
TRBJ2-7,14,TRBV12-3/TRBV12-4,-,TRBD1,TGTGCCAGCAGCCCCCAGGGGGATCTCTACGAGCAGTACTTC,CASSPQGDLYEQYF
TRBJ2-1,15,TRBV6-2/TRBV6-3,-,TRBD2,TGTGCCAGCAGCCGAGAACTGGACGGGGGGAATGAGCAGTTCTTC,CASSRELDGGNEQFF
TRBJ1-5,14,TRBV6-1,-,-,TGTGCCAGCAGTGAATCGGTAAACAATCAGCCCCAGCATTTT,CASSESVNNQPQHF
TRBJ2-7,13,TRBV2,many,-,TGTGCCAGCAGTGTGCGGGACTCCTACGAGCAGTACTTC,CASSVRDSYEQYF
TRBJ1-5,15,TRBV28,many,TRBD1,TGTGCCAGCAGTTCGCCCGGGACAGGGCTCCAGCCCCAGCATTTT,CASSSPGTGLQPQHF
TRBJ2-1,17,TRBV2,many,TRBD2,TGTGCCAGCACCCCCGGGCGGGGACTAGGGTTGGGTTGGGAGCAGTTCTTC,CASTPGRGLGLGWEQFF
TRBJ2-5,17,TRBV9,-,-,-,CASSVASGSAGTETQCF
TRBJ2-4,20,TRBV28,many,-,TGTGCCAGCAGTCCCCGGTATGGCAGGGGAGGTCCCTTAGCCAAAAACATTCAGTACTTC,CASSPRYGRGGPLAKNIQYF
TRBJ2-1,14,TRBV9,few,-,TGTGCCAGCAGCGTAGGAGGAACTTACAATGAGCAGTTCTTC,CASSVGGTYNEQFF
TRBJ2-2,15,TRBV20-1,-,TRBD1,TGCAGTGCCCCCGGGACAGGGGGCGGGACCGGGGAGCTGTTTTTT,CSAPGTGGGTGELFF
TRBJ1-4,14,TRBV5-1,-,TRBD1,TGCGCCAGCAGCGGACAGGGAGGAGGCGAAAAACTGTTTTTT,CASSGQGGGEKLFF
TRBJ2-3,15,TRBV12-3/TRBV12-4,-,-,TGTGCCAGCAGTTCTAAGACTAGACGCACAGATACGCAGTATTTT,CASSSKTRRTDTQYF
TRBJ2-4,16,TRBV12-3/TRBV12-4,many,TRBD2,TGTGCCAGCAGTTTAGTTCTAGCGGGGGCCAAAAACATTCAGTACTTC,CASSLVLAGAKNIQYF
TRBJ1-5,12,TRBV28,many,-,TGTGCCTCGCGGGTGATCAATCAGCCCCAGCATTTT,CASRVINQPQHF
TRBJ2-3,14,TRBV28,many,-,TGTGCCAGCAGTTTGCGGGACACGGGGCGCCGGCAGTATTTT,CASSLRDTGRRQYF
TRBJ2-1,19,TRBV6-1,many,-,TGTGCCAGCAGTGAAGCGCTTGTTGCGCTTGGAACAACCTACAATGAGCAGTTCTTC,CASSEALVALGTTYNEQFF
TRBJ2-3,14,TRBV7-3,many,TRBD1,TGTGCCAGCAGCGCGGACAGGGGGCTTAGTACGCAGTATTTT,CASSADRGLSTQYF
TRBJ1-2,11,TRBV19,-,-,TGTGCCAGTAGTATCGGAAGTGGCTACACCTTC,CASSIGSGYTF
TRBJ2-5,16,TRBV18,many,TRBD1,TGTGCCAGCTCACCTATCGGACAGGGGCCTCAAGAGACCCAGTACTTC,CASSPIGQGPQETQYF
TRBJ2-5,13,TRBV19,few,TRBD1,TGTGCCAGTATAGGGACAGATCAAGAGACCCAGTACTTC,CASIGTDQETQYF
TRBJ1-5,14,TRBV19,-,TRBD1,TGTGCCAGCCAAGGACAGGATAGCAATCAGCCCCAGCATTTT,CASQGQDSNQPQHF
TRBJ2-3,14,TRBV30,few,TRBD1,TGTGTCTTCACTCAGGGGGCATGGACAGATACGCAGTATTTT,CVFTQGAWTDTQYF
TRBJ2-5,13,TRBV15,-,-,TGTGCCACCAGCAGAGATCCCCGGGAGACCCAGTACTTC,CATSRDPRETQYF
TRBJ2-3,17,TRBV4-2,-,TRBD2,TGTGCCGGCAGCCAAGCCGGGACTAGCGTGAGCACAGATACGCAGTATTTT,CAGSQAGTSVSTDTQYF
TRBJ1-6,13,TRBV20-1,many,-,TGCAGTGCTAGGGGGTTCTATAATTCACCCCTCCACTTT,CSARGFYNSPLHF
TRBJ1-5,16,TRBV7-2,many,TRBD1,TGTGCCAGCAGCCCCACCGCAGGGGGCCTGAATCAGCCCCAGCATTTT,CASSPTAGGLNQPQHF
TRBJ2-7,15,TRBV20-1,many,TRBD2,TGCAGTGCTAGACCCCTAGCGGGGCCGGTCTACGAGCAGTACTTC,CSARPLAGPVYEQYF
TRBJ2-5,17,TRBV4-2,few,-,TGTGCCAGCAGCCAAGCTTTACGTGGTAGGGGGATAGAGACCCAGTACTTC,CASSQALRGRGIETQYF
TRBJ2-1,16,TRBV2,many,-,TGTGCCAGCAGTGAATACGGCGGGATAAACTACAATGAGCAGTTCTTC,CASSEYGGINYNEQFF
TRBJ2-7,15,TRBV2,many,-,TGTGCCAGCAGTGAAAATCATTCGGGATTATACGAGCAGTACTTC,CASSENHSGLYEQYF
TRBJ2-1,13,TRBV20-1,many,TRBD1,TGCAGTGCTGTGGGACAGACTTACAATGAGCAGTTCTTC,CSAVGQTYNEQFF
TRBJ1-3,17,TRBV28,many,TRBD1,TGTGCCAGCAGTCCGACCGGACAGGGCGTCCCTGGAAACACCATATATTTT,CASSPTGQGVPGNTIYF
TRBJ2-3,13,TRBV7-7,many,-,TGTGCTAGCAGCAGTGGTCGAGGAGATACGCAGTATTTT,CASSSGRGDTQYF
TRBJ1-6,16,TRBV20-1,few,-,TGCAGTGCTAGAGAGCGGGGTGAGGGTGCAAGGAAACCCCTCCACTTT,CSARERGEGARKPLHF
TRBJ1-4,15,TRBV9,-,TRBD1,TGTGCCAGCAGCGTAGACGGACAGGGAGGGGAAAAACTGTTTTTT,CASSVDGQGGEKLFF
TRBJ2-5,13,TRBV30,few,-,TGTGCCTGGAGTGGCGACAGTCGAGAGACCCAGTACTTC,CAWSGDSRETQYF
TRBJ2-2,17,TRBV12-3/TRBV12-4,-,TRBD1,TGTGCCAGCAGTTTGGGGAGGACAGGGTCGAAGCCCGGGGAGCTGTTTTTT,CASSLGRTGSKPGELFF
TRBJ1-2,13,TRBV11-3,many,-,TGTGCCAGCAGCTTGAGGCACAACTATGGCTACACCTTC,CASSLRHNYGYTF
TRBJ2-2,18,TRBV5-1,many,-,TGCGCCAGCAGCTTGGTGGATGGGACGGCCGCGAACACCGGGGAGCTGTTTTTT,CASSLVDGTAANTGELFF
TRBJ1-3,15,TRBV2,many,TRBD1,TGTGCCAGCAGCCAAACAGGGGGCCGAGGAAACACCATATATTTT,CASSQTGGRGNTIYF
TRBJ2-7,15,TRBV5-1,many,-,TGCGCCAGCAGCTTGGGGCCATCCCAGACCTACGAGCAGTACTTC,CASSLGPSQTYEQYF
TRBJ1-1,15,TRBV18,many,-,TGTGCCAGCTCACAGACAGATTCTACGAACACTGAAGCTTTCTTT,CASSQTDSTNTEAFF